These T cell receptor beta chains were read from a single sample in a study of blood T cell repertoires in COVID-19. TCRdb's table, derived via immunoSEQ multiplex PCR, lists solely in-frame clones and lacks some. The repertoire consists of 100,000 to 150,000 clones, with about 81% occurring once and the leading ten covering 3.5% to 4%. The source material was peripheral blood. The receptor set was obtained from a woman in her forties or fifties with acute or convalescent COVID-19. Both conserved end residues are part of each CDR3. The order of the fields is J gene, V gene, clone size, D gene, CDR3 protein, CDR3 DNA. D genes are given only for firm matches. Size values are once, few and many counts, or a class for expanded clones, and some rows have none.

J: TRBJ1-2; V: TRBV29-1; size: .; D: .; CDR3: CSVEFNGYTF; DNA: TGCAGCGTTGAATTTAATGGCTACACCTTC
J: TRBJ2-2; V: TRBV5-5; size: .; D: .; CDR3: CASSTESQRNTGELFF; DNA: TGTGCCAGCAGCACAGAAAGTCAGAGGAACACCGGGGAGCTGTTTTTT
J: TRBJ1-6; V: TRBV6-6; size: .; D: TRBD1; CDR3: CASSPRTGQGKGSPLHF; DNA: TGTGCCAGCAGTCCCCGAACGGGACAGGGCAAAGGTTCACCCCTCCACTTT
J: TRBJ1-5; V: TRBV2; size: .; D: .; CDR3: CASSFTQGNQPQHF; DNA: TGTGCCAGCAGTTTCACCCAGGGGAATCAGCCCCAGCATTTT
J: TRBJ1-2; V: TRBV7-4; size: .; D: .; CDR3: CASSLVVGVSTPGANGYTF; DNA: TGTGCCAGCAGCTTAGTGGTCGGGGTCTCAACTCCAGGGGCAAATGGCTACACCTTC
J: TRBJ2-2; V: TRBV28; size: .; D: .; CDR3: CASSFLNTGELFF; DNA: TGTGCCAGCAGTTTCTTGAACACCGGGGAGCTGTTTTTT
J: TRBJ2-7; V: TRBV7-6; size: .; D: .; CDR3: CASSAYSIADYEQYF; DNA: TGTGCCAGCAGCGCCTACTCTATAGCAGACTACGAGCAGTACTTC
J: TRBJ2-1; V: TRBV19; size: .; D: TRBD2; CDR3: CASRHVVASGTLSDQFF; DNA: TGTGCCAGTAGACATGTGGTTGCTAGCGGTACCTTAAGCGATCAGTTCTTC
J: TRBJ1-1; V: TRBV6-5; size: .; D: .; CDR3: CASSFLGQEAFF; DNA: TGTGCCAGCAGTTTTTTAGGACAAGAAGCTTTCTTT
J: TRBJ2-1; V: TRBV5-1; size: .; D: TRBD2; CDR3: CASNSGGLAGGSEQFF; DNA: TGCGCCAGCAACTCGGGGGGACTAGCGGGAGGTAGTGAGCAGTTCTTC
J: TRBJ1-5; V: TRBV15; size: .; D: .; CDR3: CATSRSGGNQPQHF; DNA: TGTGCCACCTCTCGGAGCGGTGGCAATCAGCCCCAGCATTTT
J: TRBJ1-4; V: TRBV3-1/TRBV3-2; size: .; D: .; CDR3: CASSQVSGRSANEKLFF; DNA: TGTGCCAGCAGCCAAGTTTCAGGGAGGTCAGCTAATGAAAAACTGTTTTTT
J: TRBJ1-1; V: TRBV28; size: once; D: TRBD1; CDR3: CASRFTGGGTEAFF; DNA: TGTGCCAGCAGGTTTACAGGGGGCGGCACTGAAGCTTTCTTT
J: TRBJ2-7; V: TRBV2; size: .; D: .; CDR3: CASRGTSISYEQYF; DNA: TGTGCCAGCAGAGGGACATCCATCTCCTACGAGCAGTACTTC
J: TRBJ1-1; V: TRBV27; size: .; D: TRBD1; CDR3: CASYGQGAPVTEAFF; DNA: TGTGCCAGCTACGGACAGGGGGCCCCGGTAACTGAAGCTTTCTTT
J: TRBJ1-4; V: TRBV2; size: .; D: .; CDR3: CASSSQAYEKLFF; DNA: TGTGCCAGCAGCAGCCAGGCCTATGAAAAACTGTTTTTT
J: TRBJ1-5; V: TRBV19; size: .; D: TRBD1; CDR3: CASLLTGGDLRPQHF; DNA: TGTGCCAGCCTCTTGACAGGGGGCGATCTCAGGCCCCAGCATTTT
J: TRBJ1-5; V: TRBV27; size: once; D: .; CDR3: CASSFTGPYSNQPQHF; DNA: TGTGCCAGCAGTTTTACAGGACCCTATAGCAATCAGCCCCAGCATTTT
J: TRBJ2-7; V: TRBV5-1; size: few; D: .; CDR3: CASSQQGGSYEQYF; DNA: TGCGCCAGCAGCCAACAAGGGGGTTCCTACGAGCAGTACTTC
J: TRBJ2-7; V: TRBV3-1/TRBV3-2; size: .; D: .; CDR3: CASSQDLGGYEQYF; DNA: TGTGCCAGCAGCCAAGATCTTGGAGGCTACGAGCAGTACTTC
J: TRBJ2-6; V: TRBV3-1/TRBV3-2; size: .; D: .; CDR3: CASSLRPVLSGANVLTF; DNA: TGTGCCAGCAGCCTCAGGCCCGTTCTCTCTGGGGCCAACGTCCTGACTTTC
J: TRBJ1-2; V: TRBV29-1; size: .; D: TRBD1; CDR3: CSVEFQQGAQGYTF; DNA: TGCAGCGTTGAATTCCAACAGGGGGCGCAGGGCTACACCTTC
J: TRBJ2-7; V: TRBV18; size: .; D: .; CDR3: CASSPNYEQYF; DNA: TGTGCCAGCTCACCCAACTACGAGCAGTACTTC
J: TRBJ2-5; V: TRBV5-4; size: .; D: TRBD1; CDR3: CASSFTGEETQYF; DNA: TGTGCCAGCAGCTTTACAGGGGAAGAGACCCAGTACTTC
J: TRBJ1-1; V: TRBV12-3/TRBV12-4; size: .; D: TRBD1; CDR3: CASSSPGGDRAFF; DNA: TGTGCCAGCAGTTCCCCAGGGGGAGATCGAGCTTTCTTT
J: TRBJ2-1; V: TRBV11-2; size: few; D: TRBD2; CDR3: CASSLGRIAGSYNEQFF; DNA: TGTGCCAGCAGCTTAGGGAGGATAGCGGGGTCTTACAATGAGCAGTTCTTC
J: TRBJ1-1; V: TRBV7-8; size: .; D: .; CDR3: CASSLVLFGAGSNTEAFF; DNA: TGTGCCAGCAGCTTAGTCCTTTTCGGAGCGGGATCAAACACTGAAGCTTTCTTT
J: TRBJ2-5; V: TRBV18; size: few; D: TRBD2; CDR3: CASSPQLAGVETQYF; DNA: TGTGCCAGCTCACCACAACTAGCGGGGGTAGAGACCCAGTACTTC
J: TRBJ1-1; V: TRBV3-1/TRBV3-2; size: once; D: TRBD1; CDR3: CASSQGTGWDTEAFF; DNA: TGTGCCAGCAGCCAGGGGACAGGGTGGGACACTGAAGCTTTCTTT